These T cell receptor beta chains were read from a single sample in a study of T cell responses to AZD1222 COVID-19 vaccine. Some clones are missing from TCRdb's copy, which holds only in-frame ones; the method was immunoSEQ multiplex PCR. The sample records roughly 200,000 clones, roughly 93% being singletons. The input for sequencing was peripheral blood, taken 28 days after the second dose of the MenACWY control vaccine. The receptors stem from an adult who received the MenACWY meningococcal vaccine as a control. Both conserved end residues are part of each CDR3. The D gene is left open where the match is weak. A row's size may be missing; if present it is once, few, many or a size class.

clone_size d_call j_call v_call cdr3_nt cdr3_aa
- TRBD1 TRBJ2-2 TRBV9 TGTGCCAGCAGCGTCGGGACAGGGGGCACCGGGGAGCTGTTTTTT CASSVGTGGTGELFF
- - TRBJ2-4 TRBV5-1 TGCGCCAGCAGCAGTCCCGAGGAGGGAGGTACCATTCAGTACTTC CASSSPEEGGTIQYF
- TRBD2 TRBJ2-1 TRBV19 TGTGCCAGTAGTATTAAAAGCGGGGCGTCCTCCTACAATGAGCAGTTCTTC CASSIKSGASSYNEQFF
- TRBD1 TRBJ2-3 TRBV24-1 TGTGCCACCAGTGACCGGGGACAGGGGACAGATACGCAGTATTTT CATSDRGQGTDTQYF
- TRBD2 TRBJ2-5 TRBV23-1 TGCGCCAGCAGTCTGCCTAGCGGGGGGGACGAAGAGACCCAGTACTTC CASSLPSGGDEETQYF
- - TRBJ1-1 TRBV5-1 TGCGCCAGCAGCTTGGCCCCGGGGAACACTGAAGCTTTCTTT CASSLAPGNTEAFF
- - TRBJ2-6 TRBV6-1 TGTGCCAGCAGTGAAAAAGGGACTGGGGCCAACGTCCTGACTTTC CASSEKGTGANVLTF
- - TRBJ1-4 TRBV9 TGTGCCAGCAGCGCCGCGTTATCATGGGGTGAAAAACTGTTTTTT CASSAALSWGEKLFF
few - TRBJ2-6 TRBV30 TGTGCCGGCTACCCGGGACTTCTCTCTGGGGCCAACGTCCTGACTTTC CAGYPGLLSGANVLTF
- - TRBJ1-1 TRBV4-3 TGCGCCAGCAGCCAAGATCAGTTGGGATGGCGGGCTTTCTTT CASSQDQLGWRAFF
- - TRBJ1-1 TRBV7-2 TGTGCCAGCAGCTCACTTGAGAACACTGAAGCTTTCTTT CASSSLENTEAFF
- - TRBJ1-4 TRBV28 TGTGCCAGCCGATCCCTAAAGACAGCCCCTAATGAAAAACTGTTTTTT CASRSLKTAPNEKLFF
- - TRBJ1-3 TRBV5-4 TGTGCCAGCAGCTTGGCAGGCTCTGGAAACACCATATATTTT CASSLAGSGNTIYF
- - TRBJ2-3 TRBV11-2 TGTGCCAGCAGCTTAGTAGATACGCAGTATTTT CASSLVDTQYF
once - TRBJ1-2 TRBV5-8 TGTGCCAGCAGCTTGGATCTCGGGGGGAACTATGGCTACACCTTC CASSLDLGGNYGYTF
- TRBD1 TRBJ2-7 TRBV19 TGTGCCAGTAAGCCTGGGGACAGTAGCTCCTACGAGCAGTACTTC CASKPGDSSSYEQYF
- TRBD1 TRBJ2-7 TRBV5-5 TGTGCCAGCAGCTTGAGCAACCCTGGACAGGGGTACACCTACGAGCAGTACTTC CASSLSNPGQGYTYEQYF
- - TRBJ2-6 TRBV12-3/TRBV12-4 TGTGCCAGCAGTTTAGGGGGGGCCAACGTCCTGACTTTC CASSLGGANVLTF